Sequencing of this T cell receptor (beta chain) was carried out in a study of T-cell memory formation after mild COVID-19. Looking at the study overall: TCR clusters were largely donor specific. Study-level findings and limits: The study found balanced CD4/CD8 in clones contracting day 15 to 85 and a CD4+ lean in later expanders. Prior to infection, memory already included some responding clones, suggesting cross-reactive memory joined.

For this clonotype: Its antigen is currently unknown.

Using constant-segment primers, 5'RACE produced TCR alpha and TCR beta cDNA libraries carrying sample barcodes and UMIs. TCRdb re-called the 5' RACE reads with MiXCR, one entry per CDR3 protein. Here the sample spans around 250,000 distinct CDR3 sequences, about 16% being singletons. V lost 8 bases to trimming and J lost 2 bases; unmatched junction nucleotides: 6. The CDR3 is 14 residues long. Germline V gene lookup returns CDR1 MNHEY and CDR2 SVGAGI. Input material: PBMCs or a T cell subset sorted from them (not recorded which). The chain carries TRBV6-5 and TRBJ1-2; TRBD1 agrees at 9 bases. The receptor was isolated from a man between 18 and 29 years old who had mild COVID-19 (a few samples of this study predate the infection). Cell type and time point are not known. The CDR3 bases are TGTGCCAGCCTGGGACAGGGTAGGAACTATGGCTACACCTTC. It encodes CASLGQGRNYGYTF.